The entry below describes one TCR beta chain. There is no known antigen for this receptor. Base qualities are not at hand, and no much larger clone is one base apart. The cohort comprised some 680 healthy bone marrow donors. At the time of sampling, every cohort member was nominally healthy, though immune exposures that went unrecorded were likely present. The donor was CMV seropositive and belonged to the group of 250 to 300 seropositive cohort members. A peripheral blood sample was provided by each donor, and peripheral blood mononuclear cells were used for TCR beta sequencing. The Qiagen DNeasy Blood Extraction Kit was used to extract genomic DNA from the blood cell samples. These data originate in a study of cytomegalovirus exposure and HLA in healthy donors (dated by TCRdb to about 2017). Notes on the research overall: An earlier analysis of about 530 of the donors reported approximately 260 Gb of sequence data and 90 million to 120 million unique TCR beta sequences obtained from 150 million to 200 million T cells. Roughly 300 gigabases of sequencing data and approximately 80 million unique TCR sequences were included in an early release covering 500 to 750 HLA-typed donors. The genetic ancestry cluster associated with self-reported Caucasian donors included 70% to 85% of the roughly 360 genotyped donors. The study aimed to test whether signatures of past pathogen exposure could be identified by cataloging public T cell receptors. Using immunosequencing, the study profiled T cell repertoires from about 610 subjects and related those repertoires to cytomegalovirus serostatus. Besides the first cohort of under 700 subjects, a separate validation cohort made up of over 100 different subjects was used. The study combined high-throughput TCR immunosequencing, statistical association of individual TCRs with disease status, and machine learning to predict cytomegalovirus infection status. In a later analysis, previously published TCR beta repertoires from about 670 donors were re-analyzed and high-resolution HLA genotyping was added so that TCR occurrence patterns could be studied. In the later analysis, no new phenotypic data were used to find candidate immune exposures; instead, reliance was placed on TCR beta sequences and their occurrence across donors. In an earlier analysis of roughly 580 of the donors, high-throughput TCR beta sequencing was used to judge whether each TCR beta V gene segment behaved as functional or pseudogenic. Alongside the repertoire data, information on donor age, sex, ethnicity and CMV serostatus was compiled. In a later genetic analysis, genome-wide SNP genotypes for about three fifths of the roughly 670 donors were used, and that subset was treated as a discovery cohort. All discovery cohort repertoires had been generated using a single sequencing platform. HLA typing covered class I and class II loci at four-digit resolution. The number of typed donors differed by locus: roughly 620-640 for A, B, C, DRB1 and DQB1; 522 for DQA1; some 610 for DPA1; and 400 to 480 for DPB1. Because of strong linkage in the cohort, roughly five DR-DQ haplotypes were treated as single units for association and clustering. Across around 400 genotyped donors of the cohort, an average of about 240,000 unique TCR beta nucleotide sequences per donor were sequenced, and around 19% of those sequences were non-productive. Study-wide findings and limitations: A later analysis associated 16,951 TCR beta sequences with specific HLA alleles at a false discovery rate of 0.05. Immune exposure information for the cohort was limited to CMV serostatus. Most TCR sequences were observed very rarely across donors, whereas some public TCRs were present in many individuals. A later analysis found that TCR association rates varied across HLA loci, with DRB1 alleles showing the most associated TCRs and HLA-C alleles the fewest. The authors suggested that the approach could potentially be generalized to other disease states and immunological phenotypes. In a later analysis, several top co-occurrence clusters were reported to appear linked to parvovirus B19, influenza, CMV and Epstein-Barr virus. Linkage disequilibrium might explain the correlated functional status among segregating V segments, but an unknown experimental factor could not be ruled out. The earlier analysis of about 600 of the donors excluded some 15 rarely observed V segments, including chromosome 9 orphons, because counts were too low. When HLA alleles, especially DR and DQ, strongly co-occurred, TCR associations were difficult to assign to individual alleles. A further reported finding was that TCR beta sequences accurately predicted the HLA-A and HLA-B alleles for most subjects in the first cohort. In a later genetic analysis, a missense DCLRE1C variant was associated with V-gene and J-gene trimming of TCR beta chains, and the association was replicated in an independent cohort. Cytomegalovirus status was reported to be diagnosed by the classifier with high specificity and sensitivity in both the original and validation cohorts. According to a later genetic analysis, donors in an Asian-associated ancestry cluster had fewer N-insertions in productive TCRs than the approximately 610-donor mean. A total of some 180 TCR beta chains were listed by the study as associated with cytomegalovirus. According to a later analysis, most CMV-associated TCR beta chains appeared to be HLA-restricted, and the HLA associations seemed to be driven largely by CMV exposure. In vitro tests confirmed that a few of the cytomegalovirus-associated TCR beta chains recognize cytomegalovirus antigens. Presence/absence analyses assumed roughly uniform sequencing depth across donors, an assumption that may not hold. In an earlier analysis of roughly 560 of the donors, most TCR beta V segments were observed in productive rearrangements about 87% or about 30% of the time, broadly matching IMGT annotations. Only TCR beta chains were sequenced in this cohort, and the absence of alpha or paired-chain data limited detectable features. The 87-base-pair reads could not distinguish some IMGT-functional V segments, including TRBV6-2 and TRBV6-3, so those segments were excluded. Because some donors lacked HLA typing at each locus, the association tests relied only on the typed subset. In a later analysis, HLA-associated TCR beta chains were found to be more clonally expanded and to have lower generation probabilities than equally common non-associated chains. The sequencing pipeline was judged likely to have produced a cluster of highly shared sequence variants as a technical artifact.

The method was the immunoSEQ multiplex PCR assay. The multiplex PCR relied on a mix of 60 forward primers for TCR Vbeta segments and 13 reverse primers for TCR Jbeta segments. The CDR3 region of rearranged TCR beta genes was amplified from genomic DNA by a multiplex PCR assay. On the Illumina HiSeq System, the amplified TCR beta libraries were sequenced as 87-base-pair reads. As for the original processing: Across the 500 to 850 repertoires, a later analysis counted 80 million or so unique TCR beta chains, around 11 million of which were shared by at least two donors. Raw reads were error-corrected and collapsed into unique sequences with a nearest-neighbor algorithm that merged closely related sequences to remove PCR and sequencing errors. CDR3 sequences were aligned to IMGT reference sequences to assign V, D and J gene segments. For a sequence to be retained, at least a six-nucleotide match to both a V gene segment and a J gene segment was required. Rearrangements were called productive when the CDR3 lacked stop codons and stayed in frame with V and J; all others were non-productive. CDR3 was defined by IMGT convention, running from the second conserved V-encoded cysteine to the conserved J-encoded phenylalanine. The earlier analysis of roughly 590 of the donors excluded sequences that lacked an unambiguous match to a single V gene segment. In an earlier analysis of approximately 560 of the donors, a V segment was called functional when productive rearrangements were above 56.7%, and segregating when the standard deviation between donors exceeded 5%. To diagnose cytomegalovirus status from the catalog of TCR beta chain sequences, a statistical classification framework was built. V and J gene assignment, in a later analysis, came from comparing TCR nucleotide sequences with IMGT/GENE-DB human TR gene sequences. In a later analysis, CDR3 sequences and most-parsimonious VDJ recombination scenarios were assigned using the TCRdist pipeline. In a later analysis, each TCR beta chain was defined by its CDR3 amino acid sequence together with its V-gene family, and reads without a unique V-gene family were excluded. A later analysis removed roughly 590 highly shared, low-generation-probability nucleotide sequences to deal with suspected cross-contamination and a sequencing artifact. A later analysis calculated a clonal expansion index for each public chain from normalized within-repertoire ranks of inferred template counts. In a later analysis, generation probabilities were computed using a VDJ recombination model fitted to out-of-frame rearrangements, and the results were checked against IGoR. In a later analysis, TCR-TCR, TCR-HLA and TCR-CMV co-occurrence was scored with hypergeometric tests, and a repertoire-size bias correction was applied to TCR pairs. To estimate false discovery rates, a later analysis permuted the HLA or CMV assignments 20 times. In a later analysis, co-occurring TCRs were grouped with DBSCAN, and TCRdist sequence similarity was added when clustering was performed within HLA-allele-positive subsets. For co-occurrence clustering, repertoires with fewer than 30,000 or more than 120,000 public chains were excluded, along with four to six repertoires with anomalous nucleotide sharing. TCRdb carries this immuneACCESS record with in-frame sequences only. Its versions omit some clonotypes, under half of them owing to an unresolved V gene in the studies checked, with the rest unexplained. Clone size and the V and J calls come from that table; the DNA yielded D and trimming. Within this sample are tens of thousands of clones, with around 75% of them counted one time only. The top ten clonotypes cover just under 7.5% of the sample.

The germline V gene (reference sequence) yields SEHNR for CDR1 and FQNEAQ for CDR2. From cysteine to phenylalanine, the CDR3 is 13 amino acids long. Only the CDR3 DNA is retained, 39 bases long and in frame from the first base. V gives up 0 bases and J gives up 5 bases, and the segment between their germline ends measures 5 bases. The source of this sequence is a woman aged 25-40 years in good health and CMV-seropositive. The chain couples TRBV7-9 to TRBJ1-5; matching of 5 bases hints at TRBD1 as the D gene. What was sequenced was PBMCs. The sequence in DNA is TGTGCCAGCAGCTTAGCAGGGGATCAGCCCCAGCATTTT. Translated, this gives CASSLAGDQPQHF.